This T cell receptor beta chain was sequenced during a study of T cells in tuberculosis. Comments on this clone: Its specificity is not known.

With V trimmed by 10 bases and J by 5 bases, 9 bases remained unmatched. The CDR3 is made up of 14 amino acids. Germline lookup yields CDR1 WNHNN and CDR2 SYGVQD (reference sequence). The study's findings and limits: Classification accuracy was 80% to 90% (AUROC under 0.95) with the GMM-specific repertoire.

TCRdb's copy holds only in-frame clones and misses some; the assay was immunoSEQ multiplex PCR. The top ten hold around an eighth of the sample, which has more than 35,000 clones, 94% seen once. The TCR originated in a donor aged 10-29 years with latent tuberculosis or without tuberculosis infection. Some clones in this sample may be carry-over from other donors' samples. The gene calls are TRBV10-1 and TRBJ2-7; the match to TRBD1 covers 12 bases. The sequenced sample was PBMCs. CDR3 amino acids: CANRPGQGAHEQYF. CDR3 nucleotides: TGCGCCAACCGTCCGGGACAGGGGGCACACGAGCAGTACTTC.